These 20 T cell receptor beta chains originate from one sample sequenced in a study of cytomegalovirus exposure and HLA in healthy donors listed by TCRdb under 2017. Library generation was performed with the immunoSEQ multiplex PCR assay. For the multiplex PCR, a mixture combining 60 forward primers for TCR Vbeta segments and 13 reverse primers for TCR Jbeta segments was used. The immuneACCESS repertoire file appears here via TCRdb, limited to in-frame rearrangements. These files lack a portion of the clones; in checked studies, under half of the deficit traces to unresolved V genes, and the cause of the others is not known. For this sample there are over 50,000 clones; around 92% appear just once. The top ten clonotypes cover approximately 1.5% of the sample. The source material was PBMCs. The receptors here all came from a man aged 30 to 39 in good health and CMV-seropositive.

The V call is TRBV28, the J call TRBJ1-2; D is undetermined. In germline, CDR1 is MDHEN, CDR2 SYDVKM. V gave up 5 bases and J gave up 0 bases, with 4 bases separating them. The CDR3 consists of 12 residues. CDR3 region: CASSIANYGYTF. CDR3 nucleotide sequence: TGTGCCAGCAGTATAGCTAACTATGGCTACACCTTC.

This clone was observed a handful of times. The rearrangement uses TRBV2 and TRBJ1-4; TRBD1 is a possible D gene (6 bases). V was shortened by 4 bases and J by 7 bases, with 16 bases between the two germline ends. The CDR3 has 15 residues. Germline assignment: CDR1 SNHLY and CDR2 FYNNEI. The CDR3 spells CASSGAGGAGEKLFF. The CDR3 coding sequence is TGTGCCAGCAGTGGGGCGGGGGGCGCCGGTGAAAAACTGTTTTTT.

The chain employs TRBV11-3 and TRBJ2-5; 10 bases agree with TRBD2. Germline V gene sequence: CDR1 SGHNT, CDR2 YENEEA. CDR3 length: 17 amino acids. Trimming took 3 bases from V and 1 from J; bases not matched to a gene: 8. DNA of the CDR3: TGTGCCAGCAGCTTGGGGACCGGACTAGCGGCCCAAGAGACCCAGTACTTC. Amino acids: CASSLGTGLAAQETQYF.

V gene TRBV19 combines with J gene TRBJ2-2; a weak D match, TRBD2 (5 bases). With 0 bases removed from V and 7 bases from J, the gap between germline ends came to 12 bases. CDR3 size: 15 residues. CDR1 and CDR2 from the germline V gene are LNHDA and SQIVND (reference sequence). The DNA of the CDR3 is TGTGCCAGTAGTATAGAGGCGGTCGGAGGCGGGGAGCTGTTTTTT. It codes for CASSIEAVGGGELFF.

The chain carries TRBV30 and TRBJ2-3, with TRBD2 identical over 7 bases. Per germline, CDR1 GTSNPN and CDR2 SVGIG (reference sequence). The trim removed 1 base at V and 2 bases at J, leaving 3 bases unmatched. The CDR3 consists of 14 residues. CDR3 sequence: CAWSERGPTDTQYF. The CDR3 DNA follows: TGTGCCTGGAGTGAGCGGGGTCCCACAGATACGCAGTATTTT.

The CDR3, as DNA: TGTGCCAGCAGCTTAAGCGCGTCGGAGACCTACGAGCAGTACTTC. It encodes CASSLSASETYEQYF. The chain combines TRBV7-3 with TRBJ2-7; no definite D call. From germline, CDR1 is SGHTA and CDR2 FQGTGA. Trimming took off 1 base at V and 2 bases at J, with 12 bases between the two ends. The CDR3 is made up of 15 amino acids.

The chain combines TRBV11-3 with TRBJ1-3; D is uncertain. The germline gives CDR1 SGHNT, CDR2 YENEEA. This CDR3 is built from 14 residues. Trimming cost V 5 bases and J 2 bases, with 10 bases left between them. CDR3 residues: CASSPRSTGNTIYF. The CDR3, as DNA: TGTGCCAGCAGCCCCCGGTCGACTGGAAACACCATATATTTT.

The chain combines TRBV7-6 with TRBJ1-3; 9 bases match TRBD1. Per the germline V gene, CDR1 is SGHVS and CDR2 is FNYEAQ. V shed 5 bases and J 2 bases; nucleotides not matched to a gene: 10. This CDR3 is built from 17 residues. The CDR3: CASSLMDRGGTGNTIYF. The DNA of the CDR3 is TGTGCCAGCAGCCTGATGGACAGGGGAGGGACTGGAAACACCATATATTTT.

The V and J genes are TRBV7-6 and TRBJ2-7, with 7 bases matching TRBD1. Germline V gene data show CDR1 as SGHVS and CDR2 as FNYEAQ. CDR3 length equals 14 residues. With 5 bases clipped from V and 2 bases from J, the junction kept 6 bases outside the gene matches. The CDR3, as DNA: TGTGCCAGCAGCCCGAGGACAGGAGCCTACGAGCAGTACTTC. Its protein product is CASSPRTGAYEQYF.

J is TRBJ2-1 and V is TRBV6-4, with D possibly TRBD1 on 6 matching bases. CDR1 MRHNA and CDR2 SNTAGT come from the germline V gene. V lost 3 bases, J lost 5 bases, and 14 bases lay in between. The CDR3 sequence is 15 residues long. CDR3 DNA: TGTGCCAGCAGTGATGAGATACAGGGCCACAATGAGCAGTTCTTC. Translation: CASSDEIQGHNEQFF.

Written as DNA, the CDR3 is TGTGCCAGCAGCTCTAGGGGGAGCTCCTACGAGCAGTACTTC. This translates into CASSSRGSSYEQYF. The chain joins TRBV9 to TRBJ2-7; the D gene is possibly TRBD1 (6 bases). CDR1 is SGDLS, CDR2 YYNGEE, per germline. The CDR3 has 14 residues. The V and J ends lost 4 bases and 0 bases respectively, with 11 bases between them.

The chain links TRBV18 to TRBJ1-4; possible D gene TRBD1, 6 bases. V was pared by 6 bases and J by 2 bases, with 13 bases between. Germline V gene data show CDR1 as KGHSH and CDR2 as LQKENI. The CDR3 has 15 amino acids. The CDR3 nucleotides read TGTGCCAGCTCTTCTACAGGGCCCACTAATGAAAAACTGTTTTTT. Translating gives CASSSTGPTNEKLFF.

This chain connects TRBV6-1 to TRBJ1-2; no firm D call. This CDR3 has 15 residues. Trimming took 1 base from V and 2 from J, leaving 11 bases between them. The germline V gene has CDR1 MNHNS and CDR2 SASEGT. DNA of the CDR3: TGTGCCAGCAGTGAAGACATACGCATAAACTATGGCTACACCTTC. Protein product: CASSEDIRINYGYTF.

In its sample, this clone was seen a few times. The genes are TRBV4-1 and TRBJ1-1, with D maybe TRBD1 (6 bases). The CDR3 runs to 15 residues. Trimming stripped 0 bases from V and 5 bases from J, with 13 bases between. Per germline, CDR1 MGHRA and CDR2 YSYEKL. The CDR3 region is CASSQDRGGGTEAFF. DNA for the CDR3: TGCGCCAGCAGCCAAGATAGAGGGGGAGGGACTGAAGCTTTCTTT.

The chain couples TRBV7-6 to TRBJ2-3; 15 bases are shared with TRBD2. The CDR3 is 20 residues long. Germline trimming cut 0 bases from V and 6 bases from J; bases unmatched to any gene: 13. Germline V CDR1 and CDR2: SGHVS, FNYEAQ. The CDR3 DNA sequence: TGTGCCAGCAGCTTAGCCCGGACTAGCGGGAGGGCCCCCAGAGTTGATACGCAGTATTTT. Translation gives CASSLARTSGRAPRVDTQYF.

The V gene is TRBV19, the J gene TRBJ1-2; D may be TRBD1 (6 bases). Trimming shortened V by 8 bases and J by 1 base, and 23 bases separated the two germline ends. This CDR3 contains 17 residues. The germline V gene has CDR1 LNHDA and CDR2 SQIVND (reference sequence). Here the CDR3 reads CASLSTQGQIRNYGYTF. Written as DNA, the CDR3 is TGTGCCAGTCTGTCTACACAGGGCCAAATTCGTAACTATGGCTACACCTTC.

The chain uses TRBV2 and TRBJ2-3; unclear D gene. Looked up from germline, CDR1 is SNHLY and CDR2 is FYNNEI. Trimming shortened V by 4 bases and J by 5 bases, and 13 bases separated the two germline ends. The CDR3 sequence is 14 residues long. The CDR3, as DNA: TGTGCCAGCAGTGTTATAAGCCAGGAAGATACGCAGTATTTT. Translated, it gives CASSVISQEDTQYF.

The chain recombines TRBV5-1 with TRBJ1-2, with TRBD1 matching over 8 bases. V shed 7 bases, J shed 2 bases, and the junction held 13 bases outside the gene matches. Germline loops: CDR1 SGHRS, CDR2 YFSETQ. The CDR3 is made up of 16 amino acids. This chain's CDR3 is CASDFSGQGPNYGYTF. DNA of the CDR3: TGCGCCAGCGACTTCTCCGGACAGGGCCCAAACTATGGCTACACCTTC. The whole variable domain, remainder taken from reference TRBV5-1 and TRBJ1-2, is KAGVTQTPRYLIKTRGQQVTLSCSPISGHRSVSWYQQTPGQGLQFLFEYFSETQRNKGNFPGRFSGRQFSNSRSEMNVSTLELGDSALYLCASDFSGQGPNYGYTFGSGTRLTVV.

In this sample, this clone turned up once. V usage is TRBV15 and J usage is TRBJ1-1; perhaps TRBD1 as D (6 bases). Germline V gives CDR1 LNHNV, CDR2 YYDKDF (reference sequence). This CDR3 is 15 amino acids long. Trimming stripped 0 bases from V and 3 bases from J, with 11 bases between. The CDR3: CATSRDGKGDTEAFF. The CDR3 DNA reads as TGTGCCACCAGCAGAGATGGGAAGGGGGACACTGAAGCTTTCTTT.

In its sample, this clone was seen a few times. CDR3 sequence: CASSSRRGREQFF. CDR3 sequence (DNA): TGTGCCAGCAGCTCGCGAAGGGGGCGTGAGCAGTTCTTC. J is TRBJ2-1 and V is TRBV7-9, with 7 bases aligning to TRBD1. V gave up 4 bases and J gave up 9 bases; unmatched junction bases: 6. CDR3 size: 13 residues. Looked up from germline, CDR1 is SEHNR and CDR2 is FQNEAQ (reference sequence). Variable domain in full (rest from reference TRBV7-9 and TRBJ2-1): DTGVSQNPRHKITKRGQNVTFRCDPISEHNRLYWYRQTLGQGPEFLTYFQNEAQLEKSRLLSDRFSAERPKGSFSTLEIQRTEQGDSAMYLCASSSRRGREQFFGPGTRLTVL.